This TCR beta chain was recovered during a study of vaccination and CD4 T cells after COVID-19. Study in general: The authors exposed cells to overlapping spike peptides derived from SARS-CoV-2, HCoV-NL63, HCoV-OC43 and HCoV-229E.

The germline CDR1 and CDR2 sequences are SGHRS and YFSETQ. This CDR3 comprises 13 residues. V lost 3 bases and J 3 bases, leaving 6 bases between the germline ends. About this clonotype itself: The antigen remains undetermined.

Treatment described: roughly 10-day PBMC culture with coronavirus spike peptide pools or control peptides (ViraFEST assay). With the Oncomine TCR Beta short-read assay, DNA from cultured CD4+ T cells was sequenced. Each CDR3 protein is one row after TCRdb ran MiXCR on the PCR reads. In the table there are 13,000 or so distinct CDR3 sequences, 27% of which are singletons. The genes are TRBV5-1 and TRBJ1-4; D unresolved. The sequence was collected from a human donor who had recovered from COVID-19. The sample taken for sequencing was CD4+ T cells from blood, cultured in vitro. CDR3 amino acids: CASSWSSNEKLFF. In DNA, the CDR3 is TGCGCCAGCAGCTGGAGTTCTAATGAAAAACTGTTTTTT.